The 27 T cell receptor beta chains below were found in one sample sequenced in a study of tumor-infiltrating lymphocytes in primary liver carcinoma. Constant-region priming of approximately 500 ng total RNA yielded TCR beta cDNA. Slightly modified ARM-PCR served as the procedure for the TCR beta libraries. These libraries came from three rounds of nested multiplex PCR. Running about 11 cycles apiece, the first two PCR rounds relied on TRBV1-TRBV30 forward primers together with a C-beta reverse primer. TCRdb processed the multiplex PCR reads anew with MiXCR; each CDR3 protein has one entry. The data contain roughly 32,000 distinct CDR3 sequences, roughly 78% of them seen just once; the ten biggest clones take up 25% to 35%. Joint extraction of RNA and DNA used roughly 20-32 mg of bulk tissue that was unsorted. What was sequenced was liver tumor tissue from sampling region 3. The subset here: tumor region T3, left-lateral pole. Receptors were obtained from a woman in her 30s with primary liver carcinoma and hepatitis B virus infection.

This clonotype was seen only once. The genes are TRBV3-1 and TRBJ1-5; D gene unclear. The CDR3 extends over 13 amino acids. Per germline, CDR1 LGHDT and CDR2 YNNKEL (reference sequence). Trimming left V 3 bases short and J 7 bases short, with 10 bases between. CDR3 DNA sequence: TGTGCCAGCAGCCAGAGTTTGGGACAGCCCCAGCATTTT. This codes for CASSQSLGQPQHF.

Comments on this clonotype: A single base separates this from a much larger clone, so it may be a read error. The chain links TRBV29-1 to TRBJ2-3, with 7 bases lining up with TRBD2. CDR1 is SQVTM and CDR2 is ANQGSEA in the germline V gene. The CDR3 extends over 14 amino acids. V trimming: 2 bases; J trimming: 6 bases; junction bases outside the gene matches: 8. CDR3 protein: CSVEPGGSSDTQYF. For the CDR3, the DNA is TGCAGCGTTGAACCTGGCGGGAGCTCGGATACGCAGTATTTT.

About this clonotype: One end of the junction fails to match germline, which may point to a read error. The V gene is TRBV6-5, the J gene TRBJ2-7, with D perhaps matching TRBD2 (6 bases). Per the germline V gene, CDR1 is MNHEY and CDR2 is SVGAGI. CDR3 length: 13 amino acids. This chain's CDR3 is CVSSYMEGYEQYF. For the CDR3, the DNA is TGTGTCAGCAGTTACATGGAGGGGTACGAGCAGTACTTC.

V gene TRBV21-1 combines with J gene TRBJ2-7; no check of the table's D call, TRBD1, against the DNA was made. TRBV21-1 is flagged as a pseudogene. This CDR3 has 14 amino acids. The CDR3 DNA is TGTGCCAGCAGAATTGGCAGGGGGCTCTACGAGCAGTACTTT. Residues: CASRIGRGLYEQYF.

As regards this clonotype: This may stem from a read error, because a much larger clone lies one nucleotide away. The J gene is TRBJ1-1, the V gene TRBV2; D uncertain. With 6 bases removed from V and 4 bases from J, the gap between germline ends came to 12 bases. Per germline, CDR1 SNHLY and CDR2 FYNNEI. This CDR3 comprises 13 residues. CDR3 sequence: CASRTVSTTEAFF. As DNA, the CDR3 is TGTGCCAGCAGGACGGTTTCGACCACTGAAGCTTTCTTT.

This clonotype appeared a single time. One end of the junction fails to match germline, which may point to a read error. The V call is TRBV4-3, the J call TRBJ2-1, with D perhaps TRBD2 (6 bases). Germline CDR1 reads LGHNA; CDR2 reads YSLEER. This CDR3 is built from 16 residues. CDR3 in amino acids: CASSQDWDCAYNEQFF. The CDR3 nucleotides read TGCGCCAGCAGCCAAGATTGGGACTGTGCCTACAATGAGCAGTTTTTC.

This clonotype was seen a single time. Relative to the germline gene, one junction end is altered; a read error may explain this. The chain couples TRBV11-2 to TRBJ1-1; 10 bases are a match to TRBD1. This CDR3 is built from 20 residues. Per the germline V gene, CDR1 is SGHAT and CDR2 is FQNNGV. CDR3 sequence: CASSARDRGRKRWSNTEALF. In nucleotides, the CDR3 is TGTGCCAGCAGCGCTCGGGACAGGGGTCGCAAGAGGTGGAGTAACACTGAAGCTCTCTTC.

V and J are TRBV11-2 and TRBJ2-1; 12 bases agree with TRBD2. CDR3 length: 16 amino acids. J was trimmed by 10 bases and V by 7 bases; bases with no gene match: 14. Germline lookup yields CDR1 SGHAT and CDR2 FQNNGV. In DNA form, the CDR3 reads TGTGCCAGCATGGTTACTAGCGGGAGGTCCGGCAACGAGCAGTTCTTC. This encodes CASMVTSGRSGNEQFF.

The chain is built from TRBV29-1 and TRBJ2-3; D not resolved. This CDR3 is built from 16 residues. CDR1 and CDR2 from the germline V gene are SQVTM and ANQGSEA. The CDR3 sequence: CSVKIQPDYSSNTQYF. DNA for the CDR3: TGCAGTGTTAAGATTCAGCCTGATTATTCCTCAAATACGCAGTATTTT.

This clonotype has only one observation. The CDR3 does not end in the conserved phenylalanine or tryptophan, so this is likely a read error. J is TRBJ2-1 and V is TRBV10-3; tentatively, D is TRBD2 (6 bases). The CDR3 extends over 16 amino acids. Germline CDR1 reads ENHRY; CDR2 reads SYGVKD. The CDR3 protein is CTISESATGAYNEQFL. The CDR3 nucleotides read TGTACCATCAGTGAGTCGGCAACGGGAGCCTACAATGAGCAGTTCTTA.

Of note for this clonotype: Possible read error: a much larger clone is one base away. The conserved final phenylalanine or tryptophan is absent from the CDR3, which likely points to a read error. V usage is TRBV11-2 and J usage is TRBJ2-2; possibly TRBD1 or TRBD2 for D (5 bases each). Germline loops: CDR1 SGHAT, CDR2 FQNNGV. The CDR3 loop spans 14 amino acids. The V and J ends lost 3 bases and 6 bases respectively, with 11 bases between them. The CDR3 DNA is TGTGCCAGCAGCTTGAGGGGAACGGCCGGGGAGCTGTTTTCT. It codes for CASSLRGTAGELFS.

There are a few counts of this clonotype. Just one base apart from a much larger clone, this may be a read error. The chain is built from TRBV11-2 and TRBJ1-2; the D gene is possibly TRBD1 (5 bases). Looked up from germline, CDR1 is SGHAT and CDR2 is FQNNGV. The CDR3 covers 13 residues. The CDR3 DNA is TGTGCCAGCTGCTTGCCGCGGGGCCATGGCTACACCTTC. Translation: CASCLPRGHGYTF.

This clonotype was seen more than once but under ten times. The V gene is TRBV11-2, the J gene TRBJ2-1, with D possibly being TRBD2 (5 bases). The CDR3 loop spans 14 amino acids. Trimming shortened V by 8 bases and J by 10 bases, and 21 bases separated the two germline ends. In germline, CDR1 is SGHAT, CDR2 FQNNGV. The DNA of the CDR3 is TGTGCCAGCTGTCCGGACTCGATGTATAGGGAGCAGTTCTTC. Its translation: CASCPDSMYREQFF.

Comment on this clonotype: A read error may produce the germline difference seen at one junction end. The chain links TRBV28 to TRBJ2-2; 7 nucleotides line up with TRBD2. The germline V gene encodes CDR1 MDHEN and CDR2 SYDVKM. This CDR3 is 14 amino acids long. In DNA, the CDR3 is TGTGCCAGCAGTTCTAGCGGTGACACCGGGGAGCTGCTTTTT. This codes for CASSSSGDTGELLF.

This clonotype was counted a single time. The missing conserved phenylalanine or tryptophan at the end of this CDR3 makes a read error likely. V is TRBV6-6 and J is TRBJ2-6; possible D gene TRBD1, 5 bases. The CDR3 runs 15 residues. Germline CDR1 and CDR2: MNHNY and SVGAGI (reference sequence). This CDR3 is CASRYEHSGADVLTS. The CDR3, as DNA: TGTGCCAGCCGTTACGAACACTCTGGGGCCGACGTCCTGACTTCC.

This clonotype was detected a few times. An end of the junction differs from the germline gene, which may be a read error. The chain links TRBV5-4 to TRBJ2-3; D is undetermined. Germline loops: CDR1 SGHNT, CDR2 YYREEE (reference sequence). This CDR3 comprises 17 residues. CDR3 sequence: CASSIDGHPPPTDTQYF. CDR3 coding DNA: TGTGCTAGCAGCATAGACGGGCACCCTCCACCCACAGATACGCAGTATTTT.

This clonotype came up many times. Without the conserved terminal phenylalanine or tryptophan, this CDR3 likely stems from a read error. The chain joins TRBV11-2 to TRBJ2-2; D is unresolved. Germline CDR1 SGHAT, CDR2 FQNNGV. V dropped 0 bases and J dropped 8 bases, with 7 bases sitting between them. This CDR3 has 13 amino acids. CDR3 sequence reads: CASSLDRSGELFL. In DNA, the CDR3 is TGTGCCAGCAGCTTAGATAGGAGTGGGGAGCTGTTTTTA.

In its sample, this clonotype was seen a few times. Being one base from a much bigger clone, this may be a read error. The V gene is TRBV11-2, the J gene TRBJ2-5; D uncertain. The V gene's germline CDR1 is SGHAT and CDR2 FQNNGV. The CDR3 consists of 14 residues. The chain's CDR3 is CASRLRTLQETQYF. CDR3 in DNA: TGTGCCAGCCGCTTGAGGACGTTACAAGAGACCCAGTACTTC.

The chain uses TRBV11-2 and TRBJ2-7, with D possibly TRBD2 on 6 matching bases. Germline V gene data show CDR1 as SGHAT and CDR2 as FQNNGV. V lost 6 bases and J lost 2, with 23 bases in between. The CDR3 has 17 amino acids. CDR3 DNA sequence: TGTGCCAGCAGTATCTCAGGAGGGTGCCCTTGGACCTACGAGCAGTACTTC. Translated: CASSISGGCPWTYEQYF.

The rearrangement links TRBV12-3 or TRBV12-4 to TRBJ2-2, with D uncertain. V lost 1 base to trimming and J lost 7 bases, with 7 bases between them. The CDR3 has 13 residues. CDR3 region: CASSLELGGELFF. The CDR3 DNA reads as TGTGCCAGCAGTTTAGAGTTGGGCGGGGAGCTGTTTTTT.

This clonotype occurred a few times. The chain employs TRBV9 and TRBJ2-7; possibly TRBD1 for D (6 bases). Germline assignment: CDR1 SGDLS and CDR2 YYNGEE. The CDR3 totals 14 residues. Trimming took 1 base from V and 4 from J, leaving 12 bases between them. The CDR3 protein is CASSVYPGQYEQYF. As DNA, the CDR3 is TGTGCCAGCAGCGTATACCCTGGACAGTACGAGCAGTACTTC.

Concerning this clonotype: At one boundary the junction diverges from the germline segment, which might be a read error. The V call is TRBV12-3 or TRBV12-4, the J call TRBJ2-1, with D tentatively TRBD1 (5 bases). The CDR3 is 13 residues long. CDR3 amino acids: CASSSGLFNEHFF. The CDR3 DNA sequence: TGTGCCAGCAGTTCAGGGTTATTCAATGAGCATTTCTTC.

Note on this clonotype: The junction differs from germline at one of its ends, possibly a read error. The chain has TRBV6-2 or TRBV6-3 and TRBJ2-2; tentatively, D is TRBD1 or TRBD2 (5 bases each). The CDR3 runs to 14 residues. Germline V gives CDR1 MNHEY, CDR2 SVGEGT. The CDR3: CASSYGAGAGELFF. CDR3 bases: TGTGCCAGTAGTTACGGGGCCGGGGCCGGGGAGCTGTTTTTT.

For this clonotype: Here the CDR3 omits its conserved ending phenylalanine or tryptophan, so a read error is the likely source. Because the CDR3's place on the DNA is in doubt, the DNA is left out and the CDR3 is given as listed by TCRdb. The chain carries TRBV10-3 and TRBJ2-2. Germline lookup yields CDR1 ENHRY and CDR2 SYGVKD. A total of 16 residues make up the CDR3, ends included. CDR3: CAISESHNLNTGEPFC.

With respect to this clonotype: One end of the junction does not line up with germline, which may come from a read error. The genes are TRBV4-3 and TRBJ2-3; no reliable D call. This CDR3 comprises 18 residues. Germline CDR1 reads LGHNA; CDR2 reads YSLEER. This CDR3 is CASSQSVWLGGPDDTHYF. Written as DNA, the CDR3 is TGCGCCAGTAGCCAGTCGGTCTGGCTGGGTGGTCCCGATGATACGCATTATTTT.

CDR3 nucleotide sequence: TGTGCCATCAGTACAGGGACAACCATAAACACTGAAGCTTTCTTT. Translating it yields CAISTGTTINTEAFF. This chain joins TRBV10-3 and TRBJ1-1; TRBD1 might be the D (6 bases). Looked up from germline, CDR1 is ENHRY and CDR2 is SYGVKD. CDR3 size: 15 residues. Trimming cost V 5 bases and J 2 bases, with 15 bases left between them.

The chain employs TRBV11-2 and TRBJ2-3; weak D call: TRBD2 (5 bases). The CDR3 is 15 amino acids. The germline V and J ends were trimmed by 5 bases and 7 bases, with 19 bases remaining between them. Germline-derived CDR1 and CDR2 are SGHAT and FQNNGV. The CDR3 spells CASSPGLVGPNTQYF. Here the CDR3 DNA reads TGTGCCAGCAGCCCTGGACTGGTGGGCCCAAATACGCAGTATTTT.